This entry is about one TCR beta chain. The antigen it recognizes is unknown. Base-call qualities are not available, and no considerably larger clone is one nucleotide away. The treatment or condition label, as the study defines it: allogeneic hematopoietic cell transplantation with graft depleted of TCRalphabeta T cells and CD19 B cells. Transplant recipients were children who received TCRalphabeta/CD19-depleted allogeneic hematopoietic cell grafts. The record originates from a study of T-cell reconstitution after alpha-beta-depleted transplantation in children (dated by TCRdb to about 2016). The study in broad terms: The study quantitatively tracked T-cell immune reconstitution after TCRalphabeta/CD19-depleted allogeneic hematopoietic cell transplantation in children using TCR repertoire profiling.

Counted from cysteine to phenylalanine, this CDR3 has 11 amino acids. Only the CDR3 region is kept as DNA, spanning 33 bases read in frame from base 1. CDR1 and CDR2, looked up from the germline V gene (reference sequence), are MNHEY and SMNVEV. V loses 4 bases, J loses 11 bases, and the germline ends lie 10 bases apart. Receptors were amplified or captured by PCR. These reads were obtained on an Illumina HiSeq 2500. Molecular barcoding was employed in the preparation of TCR libraries, with unique molecular identifiers being used to normalize TCRbeta repertoire quantification. Starting from the raw public reads, TCRdb applied fastp trimming at Q25, assembled clones with MiXCR and retained in-frame beta chains. Rows with one shared CDR3 protein collapse into an entry with the most common genes and DNA. The sample profile shows roughly 500,000 distinct CDR3 sequences; 10% to 13% of them were found once. Just over 2% of the sample is taken by the ten largest.

General findings and caveats noted by the study authors: Apparently early alphabetaT-cell count recovery about two months after transplant reportedly relied on only several hundred rapidly expanded clones derived from non-depleted graft cells. Over subsequent months, a decline in hyperexpanded clone frequencies was noted, and after one year, T-cell counts and TCRbeta diversity were mostly ascribed to newly produced T cells. In some patients, high TCRbeta diversity at day 60 was attributed to recipient T cells and intrathymic progenitors that had survived conditioning.

The sequencing here drew on PBMCs, taken before TCRalphabeta/CD19-depleted stem cell transplant. The chain joins TRBV27 to TRBJ2-3, with no reliable assignment of the D segment. This clonotype was sampled from a child under 10 years old with inherited bone marrow failure, due to receive a stem cell transplant. The CDR3 region: CASSYPPLQYF. In nucleotides, the sequence is TGTGCCAGCAGTTACCCCCCCTTGCAGTATTTT.